This T cell receptor (beta chain) was retrieved from a study of breast tumors, draining lymph nodes, adjacent tissues. Points from the study as a whole: Most tumor T cells seemingly derive from lymph node, then expand in tumor. Tumor T cell lymph node origin was a supported hypothesis, not proven.

This clonotype was picked up many times. No antigen is known for it. Samples came from axillary lymph nodes draining the breast cancer. One entry per CDR3 protein results from TCRdb running MiXCR on the multiplex PCR reads. Seen here are some 170,000 distinct CDR3 sequences, about 33% observed once, and the top ten hold around 4%. The germline V and J ends were trimmed by 2 bases and 4 bases, with 9 bases remaining between them. The length of the CDR3 is 13 residues. Germline CDR1 LNHDA, CDR2 SQIVND (reference sequence). V usage is TRBV19 and J usage is TRBJ2-7; no clear D. The receptor was derived from a female donor with breast cancer. Some clones in this sample may be carry-over from other donors' samples. Sample: axillary lymph node tissue. CDR3 sequence reads: CASSIRAPYEQYF. In nucleotides, the CDR3 is TGTGCCAGTAGTATAAGGGCACCATACGAGCAGTACTTC.